The TCR beta chain under discussion was sequenced for a study of CD8+ T cells in alopecia areata. Findings and caveats of the study: Sequencing of scalp samples also captures resident alphabeta T cells of normal skin. The study found higher clonality in lesional than normal scalp, especially in alopecia totalis/universalis. Among patients, TCR sharing was less clear than in mice, a difference possibly due in part to HLA diversity in the patient population.

This clone has only a few counts. The antigen is undetermined. Genes here carry mouse names. The CDR3 end is not reached by the read, which stops 4 residues before it; the germline J gene fills it in. After pooling, cutaneous lymph node cells were sorted with CD4, CD8alpha, NKG2D, NKG2ACE and other markers. The CDR3 is 16 residues long. Per germline, CDR1 NSHNY and CDR2 SYGAGN. Isolated RNA was reverse transcribed into cDNA used as the sequencing template. Using immunoSEQ multiplex PCR, the repertoire was profiled, and TCRdb retains in-frame clones only, with some absent. There are 250,000 or so clones in the sample, none observed a single time.

The TCR comes from a C3H/HeJ mouse with alopecia areata. MHC haplotype of the mouse line: H2-k. The rearrangement joins TRBV13-1 to TRBJ2-5, with 8 bases that match TRBD1. Material: CD4+ T cells sorted from a lymph node. The sequenced CDR3 bases are TGTGCCAGCAGTGATCACCGACAGGGGTGGAAAGAC. The encoded protein is CASSDHRQGWKD. The whole CDR3 protein reads CASSDHRQGWKDTQYF.